This TCR beta chain is from a study of T cell responses to AZD1222 COVID-19 vaccine. Study-level points and caveats: Just 5 to 7 AZD1222 recipients tested seropositive at baseline.

As regards this clone: Its target is unknown. This sample also contains other DNA sequences that code for the same CDR3.

Germline V gene data show CDR1 as SEHNR and CDR2 as FQNEAQ (reference sequence). Germline trimming cut 5 bases from V and 1 base from J; bases unmatched to any gene: 5. CDR3 length: 16 amino acids. Some clones are missing from TCRdb's copy, which holds only in-frame ones; the method was immunoSEQ multiplex PCR. This sample has about 190,000 clones; approximately 91% occur once, and the top ten carry 0.99%. The rearrangement uses TRBV7-9 and TRBJ2-1; 10 nucleotides align to TRBD2. The TCR sequence derives from an adult in good health. The sample was peripheral blood, taken on day 0 of AZD1222 vaccination. CDR3: CASSLSLAGSYNEQFF. The DNA for the CDR3 is TGTGCCAGCAGCCTCTCACTAGCGGGATCCTACAATGAGCAGTTCTTC.